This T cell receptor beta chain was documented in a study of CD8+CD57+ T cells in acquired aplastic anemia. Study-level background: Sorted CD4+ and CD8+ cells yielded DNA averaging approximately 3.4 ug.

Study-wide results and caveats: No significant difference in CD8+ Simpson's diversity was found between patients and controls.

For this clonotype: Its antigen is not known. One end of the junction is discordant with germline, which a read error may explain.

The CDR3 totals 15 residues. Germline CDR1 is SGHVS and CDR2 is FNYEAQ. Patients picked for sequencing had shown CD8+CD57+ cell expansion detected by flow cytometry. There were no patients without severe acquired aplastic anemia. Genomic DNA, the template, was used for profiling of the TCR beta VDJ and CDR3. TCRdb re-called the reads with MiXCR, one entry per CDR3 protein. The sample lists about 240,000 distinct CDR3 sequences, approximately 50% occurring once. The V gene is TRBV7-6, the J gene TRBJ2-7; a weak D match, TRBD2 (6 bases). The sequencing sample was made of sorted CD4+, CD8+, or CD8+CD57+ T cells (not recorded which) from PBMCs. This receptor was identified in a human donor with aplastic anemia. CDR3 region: CASSKEPTEGGELYF. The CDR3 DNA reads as TGTGCCAGCAGCAAAGAACCTACAGAGGGCGGGGAGCTGTACTTC.